The 18 T cell receptor beta chains presented below share a single source sample, sequenced in a study of beta chain features in type 1 diabetes. Findings of the study overall: Significant though moderate, a shortening of TCRB CDR3s appeared in all four CD4+ subsets of Type 1 diabetes patients.

Antigens for these TCRs are unknown. Isolated RNA was reverse transcribed in full, so expressed TCRB transcripts were sequenced. The repertoire was sequenced with immunoSEQ multiplex PCR; TCRdb's copy has only in-frame clones and lacks some. This table has 150,000 to 200,000 clones, approximately 8.7% appearing once. The sample comprised central memory CD4+ T cells from blood. These receptors were obtained from a woman in her twenties or thirties with type 1 diabetes.

V usage is TRBV18 and J usage is TRBJ2-6, with 8 bases that match TRBD1. With V trimmed by 2 bases and J by 3 bases, 12 bases remained unmatched. Germline loops: CDR1 KGHSH, CDR2 LQKENI. The CDR3 runs to 19 residues. The CDR3 sequence is CASSPTDGQGSSGANVLTF. The DNA of the CDR3 is TGTGCCAGCTCACCAACGGATGGACAGGGAAGTAGTGGGGCCAACGTCCTGACTTTC.

V gene TRBV2 combines with J gene TRBJ1-2; 9 nucleotides line up with TRBD1. This CDR3 is 15 amino acids long. V shed 5 bases and J 1 base; nucleotides not matched to a gene: 5. CDR1 is SNHLY and CDR2 is FYNNEI in the germline V gene. CDR3 loop: CASSSGQGFNYGYTF. The CDR3 coding sequence is TGTGCCAGCAGTTCGGGACAGGGCTTTAACTATGGCTACACCTTC.

The chain joins TRBV4-1 to TRBJ2-6; D remains unclear. This CDR3 is built from 18 residues. The ends were cut back, 0 bases at V and 1 base at J, with 13 bases in the middle. Germline V gene data show CDR1 as MGHRA and CDR2 as YSYEKL. DNA for the CDR3: TGCGCCAGCAGCCAAGACCCAGTCCCCAATTCTGGGGCCAACGTCCTGACTTTC. Translating it yields CASSQDPVPNSGANVLTF.

The gene calls are TRBV5-5 and TRBJ1-2, with D maybe TRBD1 (6 bases). Trimming left V 0 bases short and J 8 bases short, with 20 bases between. Germline V gives CDR1 SGHKS, CDR2 YYEKEE (reference sequence). The CDR3 is 16 residues long. The CDR3 DNA sequence: TGTGCCAGCAGCTTGGTGGCAGGGGCTCCCGGCTACGGCTACACCTTC. It encodes CASSLVAGAPGYGYTF.

The V gene is TRBV11-2, the J gene TRBJ2-1; 11 bases match TRBD2. Looked up from germline, CDR1 is SGHAT and CDR2 is FQNNGV. The CDR3 length is 17 residues. The V segment lost 8 bases and the J segment 5 bases; nucleotides outside the gene matches: 14. The CDR3 protein is CASHAGLAGGGHNEQFF. The CDR3 DNA reads TGTGCCAGCCATGCCGGGCTAGCGGGAGGCGGACACAATGAGCAGTTCTTC.

This clone was detected a few times. The V gene is TRBV28, the J gene TRBJ1-1, with a tentative D call TRBD1 (6 bases). Germline CDR1 reads MDHEN; CDR2 reads SYDVKM. Trimming stripped 6 bases from V and 2 bases from J, with 13 bases between. There are 14 residues in the CDR3. The CDR3 protein is CASRPGTLNTEAFF. The CDR3 region has the DNA TGTGCCAGCAGGCCCGGGACACTAAACACTGAAGCTTTCTTT.

This clone turned up a few times. The rearrangement links TRBV9 to TRBJ2-7; tentatively, D is TRBD2 (8 bases). This CDR3 has 17 residues. Germline CDR1 SGDLS, CDR2 YYNGEE. V gave up 4 bases and J gave up 2 bases, with 22 bases separating them. CDR3 DNA: TGTGCCAGCAGCCCCCGGGGGGGGGACAGCTTGCCCTACGAGCAGTACTTC. This codes for CASSPRGGDSLPYEQYF.

This clone was detected only a few times. This chain connects TRBV5-4 to TRBJ2-5, with D perhaps TRBD2 (6 bases). The V end was cut by 4 bases, the J end by 4 bases, with 17 bases between. The CDR3 length is 15 residues. Germline V gene sequence: CDR1 SGHNT, CDR2 YYREEE (reference sequence). DNA for the CDR3: TGTGCCAGCAGCGAACGGAGGGCCCTTCGAGAGACCCAGTACTTC. Its protein product is CASSERRALRETQYF.

This chain joins TRBV2 and TRBJ1-5; D possibly corresponds to TRBD1 (5 bases). The CDR3 has 15 amino acids. Germline V gives CDR1 SNHLY, CDR2 FYNNEI. The ends were cut back, 3 bases at V and 1 base at J, with 10 bases in the middle. DNA of the CDR3: TGTGCCAGCAGTGACAGGGATGGGAGCAATCAGCCCCAGCATTTT. Translation gives CASSDRDGSNQPQHF.

This clone was seen only a few times. V gene TRBV7-3 combines with J gene TRBJ2-5, with D maybe TRBD2 (6 bases). This CDR3 has 14 residues. V gave up 4 bases and J gave up 5 bases, with 14 bases separating them. CDR1 and CDR2 (germline): SGHTA, FQGTGA. The CDR3 region has the DNA TGTGCCAGCAGCTCTGATCTAGCGTCGGAGACCCAGTACTTC. Its translation is CASSSDLASETQYF. Full variable domain (rest looked up from reference TRBV7-3 and TRBJ2-5): GAGVSQTPSNKVTEKGKYVELRCDPISGHTALYWYRQSLGQGPEFLIYFQGTGAADDSGLPNDRFFAVRPEGSVSTLKIQRTERGDSAVYLCASSSDLASETQYFGPGTRLLVL.

J is TRBJ2-1 and V is TRBV28; 9 nucleotides align to TRBD2. The trim removed 6 bases at V and 4 bases at J, leaving 4 bases unmatched. Germline loops: CDR1 MDHEN, CDR2 SYDVKM. The CDR3 runs to 14 residues. CDR3: CASSPGLAYNEQFF. Written as DNA, the CDR3 is TGTGCCAGCAGCCCGGGACTAGCATACAATGAGCAGTTCTTC.

The chain carries TRBV5-1 and TRBJ2-1, with D perhaps TRBD1 (5 bases). CDR3 length: 15 residues. V dropped 5 bases and J dropped 5 bases, with 17 bases sitting between them. The germline CDR1 and CDR2 sequences are SGHRS and YFSETQ. The CDR3 loop reads CASREASGPDNEQFF. CDR3 nucleotides: TGCGCCAGCAGAGAGGCATCAGGGCCCGACAATGAGCAGTTCTTC.

A few counts support this clone. The chain employs TRBV28 and TRBJ1-1; D not certain. This CDR3 spans 13 amino acids. The germline V gene has CDR1 MDHEN and CDR2 SYDVKM. The germline V and J ends were trimmed by 2 bases and 1 base, with 5 bases remaining between them. The CDR3 reads CASSLLANTEAFF. The CDR3 region has the DNA TGTGCCAGCAGTTTACTAGCGAACACTGAAGCTTTCTTT. The variable domain in full, with the rest retrieved from reference TRBV28 and TRBJ1-1, is DVKVTQSSRYLVKRTGEKVFLECVQDMDHENMFWYRQDPGLGLRLIYFSYDVKMKEKGDIPEGYSVSREKKERFSLILESASTNQTSMYLCASSLLANTEAFFGQGTRLTVV.

This clone was observed a few times. The chain employs TRBV29-1 and TRBJ2-7, with a weak D call TRBD1 (5 bases). Germline V CDR1 and CDR2: SQVTM, ANQGSEA. The V end was cut by 3 bases, the J end by 5 bases, with 14 bases between. There are 13 residues in the CDR3. This CDR3 is CSVEGPGLNEQYF. The CDR3 DNA is TGCAGCGTTGAGGGGCCAGGGTTAAACGAGCAGTACTTC.

This clone was found a few times. V and J are TRBV2 and TRBJ2-3; 10 positions agree with TRBD2. Per germline, CDR1 SNHLY and CDR2 FYNNEI. This CDR3 is 14 amino acids long. Germline trimming cut 11 bases from V and 0 bases from J; bases unmatched to any gene: 5. CDR3 in amino acids: CAGEAGGSTDTQYF. The CDR3 coding sequence is TGTGCCGGCGAAGCGGGAGGGAGCACAGATACGCAGTATTTT.

This clone turned up a few times. V usage is TRBV6-5 and J usage is TRBJ1-1; D not resolved. The CDR3 has 13 amino acids. Germline V gives CDR1 MNHEY, CDR2 SVGAGI. Trimming cost V 3 bases and J 0 bases, with 5 bases left between them. The CDR3 DNA follows: TGTGCCAGCAGTTATCAGATGAACACTGAAGCTTTCTTT. As protein: CASSYQMNTEAFF.

A remark on this clone: Other DNA sequences in the sample encode the same CDR3. The chain has TRBV4-1 and TRBJ1-1; D is undetermined. The CDR3 runs 14 residues. V lost 1 base and J 2 bases, leaving 8 bases between the germline ends. Germline V gene data show CDR1 as MGHRA and CDR2 as YSYEKL. The CDR3 is CASSQGEGNTEAFF. CDR3 nucleotides: TGCGCCAGCAGCCAAGGTGAGGGAAACACTGAAGCTTTCTTT.

The chain employs TRBV5-1 and TRBJ2-3, with a tentative D call TRBD1 (6 bases). Trimming cost V 7 bases and J 1 base, with 22 bases left between them. The CDR3 spans 17 residues. Germline V lookup: CDR1 SGHRS, CDR2 YFSETQ. This CDR3 reads CASDKASKAGGTDTQYF. CDR3 in DNA: TGCGCCAGCGATAAGGCCTCAAAAGCAGGGGGCACAGATACGCAGTATTTT.